These 15 T cell receptor beta chains came from one sample sequenced in a study of blood T cell repertoires in COVID-19. Sequencing was performed with immunoSEQ multiplex PCR; in TCRdb, only in-frame clones are kept and a portion is missing. Among 150,000 to 200,000 clones, about 82% were seen once, and the ten largest hold under 5.5%. Specimen: peripheral blood. The receptors come from a woman in her twenties or thirties with acute or convalescent COVID-19.

The V gene is TRBV28, the J gene TRBJ2-1; D possibly corresponds to TRBD2 (6 bases). Germline CDR1 reads MDHEN; CDR2 reads SYDVKM. Trimming shortened V by 5 bases and J by 6 bases, and 20 bases separated the two germline ends. The length of the CDR3 is 16 residues. CDR3 sequence reads: CASSAGGAPILNEQFF. The CDR3 coding sequence is TGTGCCAGCAGTGCTGGCGGGGCTCCGATACTCAATGAGCAGTTCTTC.

This chain links TRBV19 with TRBJ1-5, with D maybe TRBD1 (6 bases). The CDR3 runs 15 residues. CDR1 and CDR2 from the germline V gene are LNHDA and SQIVND (reference sequence). The V end lost 0 bases, the J end lost 7 bases, and 13 bases lay between the germline ends. CDR3 protein: CASSIDPGGRQPQHF. DNA for the CDR3: TGTGCCAGTAGTATAGATCCGGGGGGGCGGCAGCCCCAGCATTTT.

V gene TRBV19 combines with J gene TRBJ1-1, with 7 bases identical to TRBD1. Germline V gene lookup returns CDR1 LNHDA and CDR2 SQIVND (reference sequence). Unmatched junction bases numbered 6, after V lost 5 bases and J lost 3 bases. CDR3 length equals 14 residues. The CDR3 nucleotides are TGTGCCAGTAGTGTGACAGGGATGCACACTGAAGCTTTCTTT. Encoded protein: CASSVTGMHTEAFF.

The rearrangement joins TRBV6-2 or TRBV6-3 to TRBJ1-1; 7 bases agree with TRBD1. Germline V gene data show CDR1 as MNHEY and CDR2 as SVGEGT. V lost 2 bases to trimming and J lost 6 bases; unmatched junction nucleotides: 3. The CDR3 is 13 amino acids. The CDR3, as DNA: TGTGCCAGCAGTTACAAGGGGGCCTCTGAAGCTTTCTTT. Its translation is CASSYKGASEAFF.

The gene calls are TRBV5-4 and TRBJ1-1; D may be TRBD1 (6 bases). V was trimmed by 7 bases and J by 8 bases, leaving 18 bases between them. The CDR3 runs 13 residues. Germline CDR1 reads SGHNT; CDR2 reads YYREEE (reference sequence). The CDR3 region has the DNA TGTGCCAGCGTACCAACCGGAGGACAGGAAGCTTTCTTT. This encodes CASVPTGGQEAFF.

This clone is a singleton in its sample. In DNA form, the CDR3 reads TGTGCCAGGGTTGACAACAACACCGGGGAGCTGTTTTTT. Its protein is CARVDNNTGELFF. The chain couples TRBV19 to TRBJ2-2; no definite D call. With 9 bases removed from V and 2 bases from J, the gap between germline ends came to 10 bases. Germline-derived CDR1 and CDR2 are LNHDA and SQIVND (reference sequence). This CDR3 contains 13 residues.

The chain links TRBV6-4 to TRBJ2-5; D is undetermined. The ends were cut back, 10 bases at V and 3 bases at J, with 3 bases in the middle. Per the germline V gene, CDR1 is MRHNA and CDR2 is SNTAGT. CDR3 length: 9 amino acids. The CDR3 protein is CAIKETQYF. DNA for the CDR3: TGTGCCATAAAAGAGACCCAGTACTTC.

J is TRBJ1-5 and V is TRBV5-8; D possibly corresponds to TRBD1 (5 bases). This CDR3 is built from 16 residues. Between the trimmed V and J ends, which lost 4 bases and 2 bases, there was a span of 16 bases. Germline-derived CDR1 and CDR2 are SGHTS and YDEGEE. CDR3 sequence reads: CASSPGWEGGNQPQHF. CDR3 nucleotides: TGTGCCAGCAGCCCGGGCTGGGAAGGGGGCAATCAGCCCCAGCATTTT.

This chain links TRBV18 with TRBJ1-2; perhaps TRBD1 as D (5 bases). Germline values: CDR1 KGHSH, CDR2 LQKENI. V lost 3 bases to trimming and J lost 11 bases, with 13 bases between them. CDR3 length: 12 residues. The CDR3 region is CASSPMTEEYTF. The DNA of the CDR3 is TGTGCCAGCTCACCGATGACAGAAGAATACACCTTC.

The rearrangement joins TRBV19 to TRBJ2-7; 12 bases agree with TRBD2. The germline CDR1 and CDR2 sequences are LNHDA and SQIVND (reference sequence). The CDR3 runs 16 residues. Trimming cost V 3 bases and J 4 bases; bases outside gene matches: 7. CDR3 nucleotides: TGTGCCAGTAGTATCTACCCCGGGACTAGCGGGTACGAGCAGTACTTC. Its protein product is CASSIYPGTSGYEQYF. Drawing the rest from reference TRBV19 and TRBJ2-7, the complete variable domain is DGGITQSPKYLFRKEGQNVTLSCEQNLNHDAMYWYRQDPGQGLRLIYYSQIVNDFQKGDIAEGYSVSREKKESFPLTVTSAQKNPTAFYLCASSIYPGTSGYEQYFGPGTRLTVT.

The chain recombines TRBV10-2 with TRBJ1-4, with 7 bases fitting TRBD1. Germline V lookup: CDR1 WSHSY, CDR2 SAAADI. This CDR3 is 16 amino acids long. Trimming removed 2 bases from V and 3 bases from J; junction bases left unmatched: 6. For the CDR3, the DNA is TGCGCCAGCAGTGAGGGCAGGGGGACCTCTAATGAAAAACTGTTTTTT. Protein: CASSEGRGTSNEKLFF.

V gene TRBV9 combines with J gene TRBJ2-3; 7 bases are a match to TRBD1. Germline CDR1 reads SGDLS; CDR2 reads YYNGEE. This CDR3 has 17 residues. J lost 7 bases, V lost 5 bases, and 19 bases had no gene match. CDR3 sequence: CASSNLRGDSGRNTQYF. CDR3 in DNA: TGTGCCAGCAGTAATCTCAGAGGGGACAGTGGCAGGAATACGCAGTATTTT.

The V and J genes are TRBV6-6 and TRBJ1-2; 10 bases are shared with TRBD1. The V and J ends lost 6 bases and 3 bases, in that order; junction bases with no gene match: 4. Germline CDR1 is MNHNY and CDR2 is SVGAGI (reference sequence). This CDR3 has 14 residues. CDR3 sequence (DNA): TGTGCCAGCAGGACAGGGGGCGCCCACTATGGCTACACCTTC. As protein: CASRTGGAHYGYTF.

The genes are TRBV6-5 and TRBJ2-7; TRBD2 matches at 8 bases. Unmatched junction bases numbered 8, after V lost 4 bases and J lost 6 bases. The germline CDR1 and CDR2 sequences are MNHEY and SVGAGI. The CDR3 runs 14 residues. The CDR3 nucleotides read TGTGCCAGCAGTTCCGGGACTAGTGTGCCCGAGCAGTACTTC. It yields the protein CASSSGTSVPEQYF.

This chain links TRBV2 with TRBJ1-5; D is possibly TRBD1 (5 bases). This CDR3 comprises 13 residues. Germline values: CDR1 SNHLY, CDR2 FYNNEI. The V end lost 4 bases, the J end lost 9 bases, and 13 bases lay between the germline ends. This CDR3 is CASSGRGTLPQHF. The CDR3, as DNA: TGTGCCAGCAGTGGGAGGGGCACTTTGCCCCAGCATTTT.